This T cell receptor beta chain is drawn from a study of cytomegalovirus exposure and HLA in healthy donors. From germline, CDR1 is SNHLY and CDR2 FYNNEI. This CDR3 is built from 13 residues. V lost 8 bases, J lost 6 bases, and 13 bases lay in between. Study outcomes and limitations: It was found in a later analysis that first-cohort TCR clusters tended to co-occur in the 95 to 150 validation repertoires. Confirmation in vitro established that a few CMV-associated chains were specific for CMV antigens. TCR beta chains numbering 164 were designated cytomegalovirus-associated.

The assay was immunoSEQ multiplex PCR, and TCRdb's table has in-frame clones only and misses some. The sample carries about 140,000 clones, about 90% recorded once. Points on this clone: Its antigen is undetermined.

The TCR sequence derives from a man between 18 and 29 years old in good health and CMV-seronegative. Sample: PBMCs. V gene TRBV2 combines with J gene TRBJ2-2; D possibly corresponds to TRBD1 (5 bases). In DNA form, the CDR3 reads TGTGCCAGCCTTCAAGGGGCTTCCGGGGAGCTGTTTTTT. This encodes CASLQGASGELFF.